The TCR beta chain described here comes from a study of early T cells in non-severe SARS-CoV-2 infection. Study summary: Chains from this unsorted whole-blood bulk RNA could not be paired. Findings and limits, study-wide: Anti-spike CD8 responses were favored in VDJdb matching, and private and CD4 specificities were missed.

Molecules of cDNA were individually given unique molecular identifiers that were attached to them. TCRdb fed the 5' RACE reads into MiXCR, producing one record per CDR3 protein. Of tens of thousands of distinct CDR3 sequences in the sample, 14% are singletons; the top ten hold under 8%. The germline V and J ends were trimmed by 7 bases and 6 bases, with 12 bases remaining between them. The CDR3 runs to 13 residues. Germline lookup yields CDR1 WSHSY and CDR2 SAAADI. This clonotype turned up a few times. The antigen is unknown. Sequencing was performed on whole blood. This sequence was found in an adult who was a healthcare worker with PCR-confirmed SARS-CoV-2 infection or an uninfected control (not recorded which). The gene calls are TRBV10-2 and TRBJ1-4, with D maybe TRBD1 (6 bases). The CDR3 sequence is CASTPDSHEKLFF. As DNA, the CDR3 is TGCGCCAGCACCCCGGACAGTCATGAAAAACTGTTTTTT.